These T cell receptor beta chains were read from a single sample in a study of blood T cell repertoires in COVID-19. Method: immunoSEQ multiplex PCR; TCRdb's copy keeps in-frame clones and lacks some. The data show 150,000 to 200,000 clones, just over 85% seen once. The sequencing sample was made of peripheral blood. Receptors were obtained from a man aged 55 to 70 with acute or convalescent COVID-19. The CDR3 runs from the conserved cysteine through the conserved F or W. A D gene is named only where the DNA matches it firmly. Where a row states a size, it is once, few, many or the class of an expanded clone; other rows omit it.

d_gene: .
j_gene: TRBJ1-1
v_gene: TRBV9
abundance: few
CDR3aa: CASSAHLQGTEAFF
CDR3nt: TGTGCCAGCAGCGCACACCTCCAGGGCACTGAAGCTTTCTTT

d_gene: .
j_gene: TRBJ1-1
v_gene: TRBV2
abundance: .
CDR3aa: CASSFDTEAFF
CDR3nt: TGTGCCAGCAGTTTCGACACTGAAGCTTTCTTT

d_gene: .
j_gene: TRBJ2-2
v_gene: TRBV6-1
abundance: .
CDR3aa: CASSEAHRAGELFF
CDR3nt: TGTGCCAGCAGTGAAGCCCACAGGGCCGGGGAGCTGTTTTTT

d_gene: TRBD2
j_gene: TRBJ2-7
v_gene: TRBV7-6
abundance: .
CDR3aa: CASSSPYRGGATEQYF
CDR3nt: TGTGCCAGCAGCTCCCCTTATCGGGGGGGGGCAACCGAGCAGTACTTC

d_gene: TRBD2
j_gene: TRBJ2-2
v_gene: TRBV4-1
abundance: .
CDR3aa: CASSPGLAGDRHTGELFF
CDR3nt: TGCGCCAGCAGCCCCGGACTAGCGGGAGATCGTCACACCGGGGAGCTGTTTTTT

d_gene: .
j_gene: TRBJ2-3
v_gene: TRBV28
abundance: .
CDR3aa: CASSLGQYGDTQYF
CDR3nt: TGTGCCAGCAGTTTAGGTCAATACGGGGATACGCAGTATTTT

d_gene: .
j_gene: TRBJ2-5
v_gene: TRBV12-5
abundance: .
CDR3aa: CASGTRQANQKTQYF
CDR3nt: TGTGCTAGTGGGACAAGGCAAGCCAACCAGAAGACCCAGTACTTC

d_gene: .
j_gene: TRBJ2-3
v_gene: TRBV3-1/TRBV3-2
abundance: once
CDR3aa: CASSLGGGGQDTQYF
CDR3nt: TGTGCCAGCAGCCTCGGTGGGGGAGGACAAGATACGCAGTATTTT

d_gene: .
j_gene: TRBJ1-4
v_gene: TRBV3-1/TRBV3-2
abundance: .
CDR3aa: CASSLRGSNEKLFF
CDR3nt: TGTGCCAGCAGCCTCCGAGGCTCTAATGAAAAACTGTTTTTT

d_gene: .
j_gene: TRBJ1-1
v_gene: TRBV6-5
abundance: .
CDR3aa: CASLYGGANTEAFF
CDR3nt: TGTGCCAGCCTATACGGGGGGGCGAACACTGAAGCTTTCTTT

d_gene: .
j_gene: TRBJ2-3
v_gene: TRBV18
abundance: .
CDR3aa: CASSPTGQSSTDTQYF
CDR3nt: TGTGCCAGCTCACCGACAGGTCAAAGTAGCACAGATACGCAGTATTTT

d_gene: .
j_gene: TRBJ2-5
v_gene: TRBV7-9
abundance: .
CDR3aa: CASSFTESGETQYF
CDR3nt: TGTGCCAGCAGCTTCACAGAGAGTGGAGAGACCCAGTACTTC

d_gene: .
j_gene: TRBJ2-5
v_gene: TRBV6-5
abundance: .
CDR3aa: CASSSRAGIGRTQYF
CDR3nt: TGTGCCAGCAGTTCCCGCGCGGGGATTGGGAGGACCCAGTACTTC

d_gene: .
j_gene: TRBJ1-2
v_gene: TRBV9
abundance: once
CDR3aa: CASSVIGGRHGYTF
CDR3nt: TGTGCCAGCAGCGTAATCGGGGGGAGGCATGGCTACACCTTC

d_gene: TRBD2
j_gene: TRBJ2-1
v_gene: TRBV29-1
abundance: .
CDR3aa: CSVLGLADFNEQFF
CDR3nt: TGCAGCGTTCTCGGACTAGCGGATTTCAATGAGCAGTTCTTC

d_gene: TRBD1
j_gene: TRBJ1-5
v_gene: TRBV2
abundance: .
CDR3aa: CASSLPGTGDQPQHF
CDR3nt: TGTGCCAGCAGCCTTCCCGGGACAGGGGATCAGCCCCAGCATTTT

d_gene: TRBD1
j_gene: TRBJ2-7
v_gene: TRBV2
abundance: .
CDR3aa: CASSGSGTGEQYF
CDR3nt: TGTGCCAGCAGTGGATCCGGGACAGGCGAGCAGTACTTC

d_gene: .
j_gene: TRBJ1-1
v_gene: TRBV9
abundance: few
CDR3aa: CASSVSSQINTEAFF
CDR3nt: TGTGCCAGCAGCGTAAGTTCACAGATAAACACTGAAGCTTTCTTT

d_gene: .
j_gene: TRBJ1-1
v_gene: TRBV5-1
abundance: .
CDR3aa: CASSLTETVGTEAFF
CDR3nt: TGCGCCAGCAGCCTGACTGAGACGGTGGGCACTGAAGCTTTCTTT

d_gene: TRBD2
j_gene: TRBJ2-5
v_gene: TRBV14
abundance: .
CDR3aa: CASSPSGRSTQYF
CDR3nt: TGTGCCAGCAGCCCCAGCGGGAGGTCGACCCAGTACTTC

d_gene: TRBD1
j_gene: TRBJ1-3
v_gene: TRBV2
abundance: .
CDR3aa: CASRGQGAGNTIYF
CDR3nt: TGTGCCAGCAGGGGACAGGGGGCTGGAAACACCATATATTTT

d_gene: .
j_gene: TRBJ1-4
v_gene: TRBV28
abundance: few
CDR3aa: CASSTRGDGEKLFF
CDR3nt: TGTGCCAGCAGTACCCGGGGGGACGGAGAAAAACTGTTTTTT

d_gene: .
j_gene: TRBJ2-3
v_gene: TRBV18
abundance: .
CDR3aa: CASSPQAGLEDTQYF
CDR3nt: TGTGCCAGCTCACCCCAGGCAGGGCTGGAAGATACGCAGTATTTT

d_gene: .
j_gene: TRBJ1-4
v_gene: TRBV27
abundance: .
CDR3aa: CASRSIGTNEKLFF
CDR3nt: TGTGCCAGCAGAAGCATTGGAACTAATGAAAAACTGTTTTTT

d_gene: TRBD2
j_gene: TRBJ2-3
v_gene: TRBV5-1
abundance: once
CDR3aa: CASSFLLAGSTDTQYF
CDR3nt: TGCGCCAGCAGCTTCTTACTAGCGGGAAGCACAGATACGCAGTATTTT

d_gene: TRBD2
j_gene: TRBJ2-7
v_gene: TRBV10-3
abundance: .
CDR3aa: CAISDGGGYEQYF
CDR3nt: TGTGCCATCAGTGATGGGGGGGGGTACGAGCAGTACTTC

d_gene: TRBD1
j_gene: TRBJ1-2
v_gene: TRBV3-1/TRBV3-2
abundance: .
CDR3aa: CASSQSTGGNYGYTF
CDR3nt: TGTGCCAGCAGCCAATCCACAGGGGGCAACTATGGCTACACCTTC

d_gene: TRBD1
j_gene: TRBJ2-7
v_gene: TRBV28
abundance: .
CDR3aa: CASSSGTGVSYEQYF
CDR3nt: TGTGCCAGCAGTTCCGGGACAGGGGTCTCCTACGAGCAGTACTTC

d_gene: .
j_gene: TRBJ1-2
v_gene: TRBV5-6
abundance: .
CDR3aa: CASSLVTGSLTMQVTGYTF
CDR3nt: TGTGCCAGCAGCTTGGTGACAGGCTCGCTAACTATGCAAGTCACAGGCTACACCTTC

d_gene: .
j_gene: TRBJ1-1
v_gene: TRBV19
abundance: .
CDR3aa: CASSQAGVGTEAFF
CDR3nt: TGTGCCAGTAGTCAGGCAGGGGTAGGAACTGAAGCTTTCTTT

d_gene: .
j_gene: TRBJ2-1
v_gene: TRBV9
abundance: .
CDR3aa: CASSVSSLNEQFF
CDR3nt: TGTGCCAGCAGCGTGAGTAGCCTCAATGAGCAGTTCTTC

d_gene: TRBD1
j_gene: TRBJ1-2
v_gene: TRBV27
abundance: .
CDR3aa: CASARTGGNGGYTF
CDR3nt: TGTGCCAGCGCAAGGACAGGGGGAAACGGGGGCTACACCTTC

d_gene: .
j_gene: TRBJ1-6
v_gene: TRBV7-7
abundance: .
CDR3aa: CASSPGLMNSPLHF
CDR3nt: TGTGCTAGCAGCCCAGGACTGATGAATTCACCCCTCCACTTT

d_gene: TRBD1
j_gene: TRBJ2-1
v_gene: TRBV19
abundance: few
CDR3aa: CASSIGDRVYNEQFF
CDR3nt: TGTGCCAGTAGTATCGGGGACAGGGTTTACAATGAGCAGTTCTTC

d_gene: .
j_gene: TRBJ2-7
v_gene: TRBV27
abundance: once
CDR3aa: CASSLSERTYEQYF
CDR3nt: TGTGCCAGCAGTTTATCGGAGCGGACCTACGAGCAGTACTTC

d_gene: TRBD2
j_gene: TRBJ2-3
v_gene: TRBV10-3
abundance: .
CDR3aa: CAISESLAADTQYF
CDR3nt: TGTGCCATCAGTGAGTCCCTAGCGGCAGATACGCAGTATTTT

d_gene: TRBD2
j_gene: TRBJ2-1
v_gene: TRBV11-3
abundance: .
CDR3aa: CASSRLAGEGTSEQFF
CDR3nt: TGTGCCAGCAGCCGACTAGCGGGAGAGGGTACGAGTGAGCAGTTCTTC

d_gene: TRBD1
j_gene: TRBJ1-2
v_gene: TRBV28
abundance: .
CDR3aa: CASSLSTGTRYGYTF
CDR3nt: TGTGCCAGCAGTTTGTCGACAGGGACGCGGTATGGCTACACCTTC

d_gene: .
j_gene: TRBJ2-7
v_gene: TRBV18
abundance: once
CDR3aa: CASSPSSVVYEQYF
CDR3nt: TGTGCCAGCTCACCATCGTCGGTAGTCTACGAGCAGTACTTC

d_gene: TRBD1
j_gene: TRBJ2-7
v_gene: TRBV10-2
abundance: .
CDR3aa: CASREQGISYEQYF
CDR3nt: TGCGCCAGCAGGGAACAGGGGATCTCCTACGAGCAGTACTTC

d_gene: .
j_gene: TRBJ1-1
v_gene: TRBV24-1
abundance: .
CDR3aa: CATSPSGDEVNTEAFF
CDR3nt: TGTGCCACCAGTCCTTCGGGGGATGAGGTGAACACTGAAGCTTTCTTT

d_gene: TRBD1
j_gene: TRBJ1-6
v_gene: TRBV11-2
abundance: .
CDR3aa: CASSLRPGQGYNSPLHF
CDR3nt: TGTGCCAGCAGCTTAAGACCGGGACAGGGCTATAATTCACCCCTCCACTTT

d_gene: .
j_gene: TRBJ1-4
v_gene: TRBV4-1
abundance: .
CDR3aa: CASSRHSINEKLFF
CDR3nt: TGCGCCAGCAGCCGACACTCTATAAATGAAAAACTGTTTTTT

d_gene: .
j_gene: TRBJ1-4
v_gene: TRBV3-1/TRBV3-2
abundance: .
CDR3aa: CASSLSSAVTTNEKLFF
CDR3nt: TGTGCCAGCAGCCTCTCCTCAGCGGTAACAACTAATGAAAAACTGTTTTTT

d_gene: .
j_gene: TRBJ2-7
v_gene: TRBV7-2
abundance: once
CDR3aa: CASSLGRGRVVYEQYF
CDR3nt: TGTGCCAGCAGCTTAGGGAGAGGCCGGGTTGTCTACGAGCAGTACTTC

d_gene: TRBD1
j_gene: TRBJ2-1
v_gene: TRBV6-6
abundance: .
CDR3aa: CASSYTGTGVADEQFF
CDR3nt: TGTGCCAGCAGTTACACCGGGACAGGGGTGGCGGATGAGCAGTTCTTC

d_gene: .
j_gene: TRBJ1-2
v_gene: TRBV28
abundance: .
CDR3aa: CASTFWTALSSYGYTF
CDR3nt: TGTGCCAGCACTTTCTGGACAGCCCTCTCCTCTTATGGCTACACCTTC

d_gene: .
j_gene: TRBJ1-2
v_gene: TRBV9
abundance: .
CDR3aa: CASSQRGGSNYGYTF
CDR3nt: TGTGCCAGCAGCCAGAGGGGGGGCTCCAACTATGGCTACACCTTC

d_gene: .
j_gene: TRBJ2-1
v_gene: TRBV28
abundance: .
CDR3aa: CASSLPGGYLFF
CDR3nt: TGTGCCAGCAGCCTCCCCGGGGGTTACCTGTTCTTC

d_gene: .
j_gene: TRBJ1-4
v_gene: TRBV6-5
abundance: .
CDR3aa: CASSYSTGSSNEKLFF
CDR3nt: TGTGCCAGCAGTTACTCAACAGGGAGTTCTAATGAAAAACTGTTTTTT

d_gene: .
j_gene: TRBJ1-5
v_gene: TRBV24-1
abundance: few
CDR3aa: CATNKGEGQPQHF
CDR3nt: TGTGCCACCAACAAGGGGGAAGGTCAGCCCCAGCATTTT